The clone carrying this TCR beta chain was counted a few times. The CDR3 is 14 amino acids. V lost 8 bases to trimming and J lost 1 base, with 14 bases between them. Per germline, CDR1 LNHDA and CDR2 SQIVND (reference sequence). The sample is drawn from a study of blood T cell repertoires in COVID-19. Study summary: Sites in the United States, Italy and Spain provided acute and convalescent COVID-19 samples. Nucleic acid was either cDNA or gDNA, and it came from T cells, B-cell-depleted T cells, or PBMCs.

Original methodology: Cell counts per sample came from amplifying reference gene primers. Sequencing used immunoSEQ multiplex PCR; TCRdb keeps in-frame clones, though not all of them. V, J and clone size are taken as reported in that table, and D and trimming were inferred from the DNA itself. The sample shows roughly 240,000 clones, around four fifths of them seen only once. The rearrangement joins TRBV19 to TRBJ1-1; D is perhaps TRBD1 (5 bases). The source of this sequence is a woman at least 80 years old with acute or convalescent COVID-19. Sequencing input: peripheral blood. The CDR3 sequence: CASRRGAKNTEAFF. The CDR3 region has the DNA TGTGCCAGTCGCCGCGGGGCCAAGAACACTGAAGCTTTCTTT.